Below are 23 T cell receptor beta chains sequenced from a single sample in a study of blood T cell repertoires in COVID-19. TCRdb's copy holds only in-frame clones and misses some; the assay was immunoSEQ multiplex PCR. The sample lists around 65,000 clones; about 80% were seen once. Sequencing was carried out using peripheral blood. These receptors came from a man older than 75 with active COVID-19.

This chain joins TRBV6-2 or TRBV6-3 and TRBJ1-1; maybe TRBD1 (6 bases). Trimming cost V 2 bases and J 0 bases, with 13 bases left between them. Germline loops: CDR1 MNHEY, CDR2 SVGEGT. The CDR3 contains 16 residues. The CDR3 DNA is TGTGCCAGCAGTTACCCCTGGACAGAGCTGAACACTGAAGCTTTCTTT. Translation gives CASSYPWTELNTEAFF.

The chain is built from TRBV18 and TRBJ2-7; 7 bases are shared with TRBD2. The V gene's germline CDR1 is KGHSH and CDR2 LQKENI. CDR3 length: 13 residues. J was trimmed by 2 bases and V by 3 bases; bases with no gene match: 1. DNA of the CDR3: TGTGCCAGCTCACCCGGACTAGCCTACGAGCAGTACTTC. This sequence encodes CASSPGLAYEQYF.

CDR3 in amino acids: CASSPGGSYSGANVLTF. CDR3 in DNA: TGTGCCAGCAGCCCAGGCGGGAGCTACTCTGGGGCCAACGTCCTGACTTTC. This chain connects TRBV11-3 to TRBJ2-6; 7 positions match TRBD2. Germline CDR1 is SGHNT and CDR2 is YENEEA. V shed 5 bases, J shed 0 bases, and the junction held 7 bases outside the gene matches. This CDR3 has 17 residues.

This clone has at least ten counts. The chain is built from TRBV12-3 or TRBV12-4 and TRBJ1-1, with unresolved D. The CDR3 covers 13 residues. The V and J ends lost 1 base and 4 bases respectively, with 7 bases between them. CDR3 loop: CASSLGPSTEAFF. CDR3 nucleotide sequence: TGTGCCAGCAGTTTAGGGCCCAGCACTGAAGCTTTCTTT.

This clone has just a few counts. J is TRBJ2-7 and V is TRBV11-2; TRBD1 aligns across 7 bases. This CDR3 is built from 16 residues. Trimming took 4 bases from V and 3 from J; bases not matched to a gene: 12. Germline V gene lookup returns CDR1 SGHAT and CDR2 FQNNGV. The chain's CDR3 is CASSSPDRWGFYEQYF. The CDR3 DNA is TGTGCCAGCAGCTCACCGGACAGGTGGGGCTTCTACGAGCAGTACTTC.

The CDR3 DNA reads TGCGCCAGCAGCTTGGACGGTCGACTAGCGGGAGAGCGGGGTCCAGATACGCAGTATTTT. This encodes CASSLDGRLAGERGPDTQYF. The V gene is TRBV5-1, the J gene TRBJ2-3; 12 bases are shared with TRBD2. Germline CDR1 reads SGHRS; CDR2 reads YFSETQ. CDR3 length: 20 residues. V lost 0 bases, J lost 4 bases, and 15 bases stayed unmatched.

J is TRBJ2-5 and V is TRBV19, with a weak D call TRBD2 (5 bases). The germline V gene has CDR1 LNHDA and CDR2 SQIVND (reference sequence). V was pared by 5 bases and J by 0 bases, with 13 bases between. The CDR3 runs to 15 residues. This CDR3 is CASSPNAGNQETQYF. As DNA, the CDR3 is TGTGCCAGTAGTCCGAATGCGGGCAACCAAGAGACCCAGTACTTC.

This clone was seen a handful of times. This chain uses TRBV4-1 with TRBJ1-2; the D gene is possibly TRBD1 (6 bases). CDR1 and CDR2 (germline): MGHRA, YSYEKL. This CDR3 is built from 15 residues. Between the trimmed V and J ends, which lost 2 bases and 4 bases, there was a span of 14 bases. The DNA for the CDR3 is TGCGCCAGCAGCCAATTCGCAGGGGAAAGCTATGGCTACACCTTC. Its translation is CASSQFAGESYGYTF.

The J gene is TRBJ2-2, the V gene TRBV5-1, with D uncertain. Trimming left V 1 base short and J 1 base short, with 8 bases between. The CDR3 sequence is 15 residues long. Germline-derived CDR1 and CDR2 are SGHRS and YFSETQ. In DNA, the CDR3 is TGCGCCAGCAGCTTGAGTCAGGAGAACACCGGGGAGCTGTTTTTT. Protein sequence: CASSLSQENTGELFF.

The genes are TRBV6-2 or TRBV6-3 and TRBJ2-7; 11 nucleotides align to TRBD1. Trimming at V came to 5 bases and at J to 3 bases, leaving 9 bases not matched to a gene. The CDR3 totals 16 residues. Germline CDR1 and CDR2: MNHEY and SVGEGT. DNA of the CDR3: TGTGCCAGCAGTCCACAGGGACAGGGGGGCCTCTACGAGCAGTACTTC. This codes for CASSPQGQGGLYEQYF.

The chain combines TRBV3-1 (or the pseudogene TRBV3-2) with TRBJ2-1; the match to TRBD2 covers 12 bases. Per germline, CDR1 LGHDT and CDR2 YNNKEL (reference sequence). This CDR3 comprises 19 residues. With 0 bases clipped from V and 3 bases from J, the junction kept 9 bases outside the gene matches. DNA of the CDR3: TGTGCCAGCAGCCAAGACACCGGACTAGCGGGAACCTACTACAATGAGCAGTTCTTC. It codes for CASSQDTGLAGTYYNEQFF.

This rearrangement joins TRBV5-1 to TRBJ2-3; the match to TRBD2 covers 10 bases. The CDR3 runs to 14 residues. Trimming at V came to 6 bases and at J to 1 base, leaving 2 bases not matched to a gene. Germline V gene sequence: CDR1 SGHRS, CDR2 YFSETQ. The CDR3 loop reads CASMGTSGTDTQYF. CDR3 bases: TGCGCCAGCATGGGGACTAGCGGCACAGATACGCAGTATTTT. Full variable domain (missing parts from reference TRBV5-1 and TRBJ2-3): KAGVTQTPRYLIKTRGQQVTLSCSPISGHRSVSWYQQTPGQGLQFLFEYFSETQRNKGNFPGRFSGRQFSNSRSEMNVSTLELGDSALYLCASMGTSGTDTQYFGPGTRLTVL.

This clone was detected a few times. This chain links TRBV18 with TRBJ1-5, with 8 nucleotides matching TRBD1. The CDR3 has 17 residues. Trimming at V came to 2 bases and at J to 4 bases, leaving 10 bases not matched to a gene. Germline V gene sequence: CDR1 KGHSH, CDR2 LQKENI. For the CDR3, the DNA is TGTGCCAGCTCACCAGGGGGAGGACAGGGTGGTAATCAGCCCCAGCATTTT. As protein: CASSPGGGQGGNQPQHF.

This clone was seen just once. V gene TRBV7-8 combines with J gene TRBJ2-7; TRBD2 aligns across 9 bases. The V gene's germline CDR1 is SGHVS and CDR2 FQNEAQ. The CDR3 loop spans 15 amino acids. Trimming at V came to 4 bases and at J to 3 bases, leaving 7 bases not matched to a gene. Here the CDR3 reads CASSYSGTSFYEQYF. The CDR3, as DNA: TGTGCCAGCAGCTACTCCGGGACTAGCTTCTACGAGCAGTACTTC.

The chain uses TRBV5-6 and TRBJ1-5; D not certain. Germline V gene sequence: CDR1 SGHDT, CDR2 YYEEEE. This CDR3 region has 17 residues. Trimming left V 2 bases short and J 1 base short, with 16 bases between. Written as DNA, the CDR3 is TGTGCCAGCAGCTTTTTTGGCCAGCGGGGAAGCAATCAGCCCCAGCATTTT. The encoded protein is CASSFFGQRGSNQPQHF.

This rearrangement joins TRBV5-1 to TRBJ2-7; 11 bases are shared with TRBD2. Trimming took 3 bases from V and 3 from J; bases not matched to a gene: 11. The CDR3 consists of 17 residues. In germline, CDR1 is SGHRS, CDR2 YFSETQ. The CDR3 protein is CASSSATSGGAGYEQYF. DNA of the CDR3: TGCGCCAGCAGCTCCGCAACTAGCGGGGGAGCCGGCTACGAGCAGTACTTC.

The gene calls are TRBV19 and TRBJ1-2, with TRBD1 identical over 7 bases. V lost 4 bases, J lost 5 bases, and 10 bases stayed unmatched. CDR1 LNHDA and CDR2 SQIVND come from the germline V gene (reference sequence). The CDR3 is 15 amino acids. The CDR3 DNA sequence: TGTGCCAGTAGTACCGGGGACAGAAATAAATATGGCTACACCTTC. Translating gives CASSTGDRNKYGYTF.

The chain uses TRBV11-1 and TRBJ2-7, with TRBD1 matching over 7 bases. Germline V CDR1 and CDR2: SGHAT, FQDESV (reference sequence). V shed 5 bases, J shed 10 bases, and the junction held 5 bases outside the gene matches. The CDR3 covers 11 residues. The CDR3: CASSTDREQYF. In nucleotides, the CDR3 is TGTGCCAGCAGCACAGACAGGGAACAGTACTTC.

The rearrangement links TRBV27 to TRBJ2-1; 9 bases align to TRBD1. Per the germline V gene, CDR1 is MNHEY and CDR2 is SMNVEV (reference sequence). J gave up 6 bases and V 3 bases, and 6 bases lay outside the gene matches. This CDR3 region has 15 residues. CDR3 DNA: TGTGCCAGCAGTTTTGGGGACAGGGCCCCCAATGAGCAGTTCTTC. It codes for CASSFGDRAPNEQFF.

This rearrangement joins TRBV6-1 to TRBJ1-5, with TRBD1 identical over 9 bases. Germline V gene lookup returns CDR1 MNHNS and CDR2 SASEGT. The ends lost 2 bases at V and 5 bases at J; junction bases unmatched: 1. This CDR3 has 14 amino acids. In nucleotides, the CDR3 is TGTGCCAGCAGTGAAACAGGGGGCGATCAGCCCCAGCATTTT. Amino acid sequence: CASSETGGDQPQHF.

This clone is deemed medium-sized. The chain uses TRBV2 and TRBJ1-1; 8 nucleotides match TRBD1. V trimming: 10 bases; J trimming: 5 bases; junction bases outside the gene matches: 12. Germline loops: CDR1 SNHLY, CDR2 FYNNEI. CDR3 length equals 14 residues. The DNA for the CDR3 is TGTGCCAAACGGTCCTGGACAGGGAGAACTGAAGCTTTCTTT. This translates into CAKRSWTGRTEAFF.

This clone was counted once. This rearrangement joins TRBV5-4 to TRBJ2-7, with 11 nucleotides matching TRBD2. V dropped 4 bases and J dropped 4; count of bases not matched to a gene: 10. In germline, CDR1 is SGHNT, CDR2 YYREEE (reference sequence). The CDR3 spans 16 residues. The CDR3 nucleotides read TGTGCCAGCAGCGACACACTAGCGGGAGACATGTACGAGCAGTACTTC. Translated: CASSDTLAGDMYEQYF.

This clone was observed a handful of times. This chain uses TRBV11-2 with TRBJ1-4; 9 nucleotides align to TRBD1. The J segment lost 8 bases and the V segment lost 0 bases, leaving 10 bases of the junction unmatched. The germline gives CDR1 SGHAT, CDR2 FQNNGV. The CDR3 contains 17 residues. The CDR3 reads CASSLDSRQGEREKLFF. As DNA, the CDR3 is TGTGCCAGCAGCTTAGATTCGAGACAGGGGGAGAGGGAAAAACTGTTTTTT. The full variable domain, with the rest looked up from reference TRBV11-2 and TRBJ1-4, is EAGVAQSPRYKIIEKRQSVAFWCNPISGHATLYWYQQILGQGPKLLIQFQNNGVVDDSQLPKDRFSAERLKGVDSTLKIQPAKLEDSAVYLCASSLDSRQGEREKLFFGSGTQLSVL.